The next 2 T cell receptor beta chains were all read from a single sample in a study of early T cells in non-severe SARS-CoV-2 infection. TCRdb ran MiXCR on the 5' RACE reads and lists one entry per CDR3 protein. The table lists 20,000 to 25,000 distinct CDR3 sequences, roughly 5% of them singletons. Sequences were obtained from whole blood. Receptors originate from an adult who was a healthcare worker with PCR-confirmed SARS-CoV-2 infection or an uninfected control (not recorded which).

The chain carries TRBV12-3 or TRBV12-4 and TRBJ1-1; weak D call: TRBD1 (5 bases). The germline V and J ends were trimmed by 3 bases and 5 bases, with 13 bases remaining between them. This CDR3 spans 14 amino acids. The CDR3 here is CASSFVRGRTEAFF. The CDR3 DNA reads as TGTGCCAGCAGTTTTGTGAGGGGAAGGACTGAAGCTTTCTTT.

At least ten counts were recorded for this clonotype. The CDR3 reads CASSLVVTGPPLSYTF. In DNA form, the CDR3 reads TGTGCCAGCAGCTTAGTGGTGACAGGGCCCCCTCTAAGCTACACCTTC. V usage is TRBV7-8 and J usage is TRBJ1-2; the match to TRBD1 covers 7 bases. V shed 1 base and J 9 bases; nucleotides not matched to a gene: 14. Germline V gene data show CDR1 as SGHVS and CDR2 as FQNEAQ. The CDR3 sequence is 16 residues long. The full variable domain, its missing parts supplied by reference TRBV7-8 and TRBJ1-2, is GAGVSQSPRYKVAKRGQDVALRCDPISGHVSLFWYQQALGQGPEFLTYFQNEAQLDKSGLPSDRFFAERPEGSVSTLKIQRTQQEDSAVYLCASSLVVTGPPLSYTFGSGTRLTVV.